This T cell receptor beta chain was identified in a study of blood T cell repertoires in COVID-19 (dated by TCRdb to about 2020). With respect to the entire study: Samples from collaborators originated in the United States, Italy and Spain and spanned both the acute and convalescent phases of COVID-19. The material from the prospective study consisted of cDNA or gDNA derived from T cells, B-cell-depleted T cells, or PBMCs. The dataset comprised deeply sampled blood TCRbeta repertoires from subjects exposed to, actively infected with, or recovered from COVID-19. The repertoires were made available in a free public database intended to serve as a resource for research on the immune response to SARS-CoV-2. The samples were drawn from the first 160 participants of the ongoing ImmuneRACE study and from under 1,500 subjects provided by 6 global collaborators. The sample metadata nearly always contained a de-identified subject ID, COVID-19 status, age in years and sex. Where available, HLA class I and class II types were taken from metadata supplied by the sample provider and were not determined by assay-based typing.

Points the paper makes about the study in general: The quantity of clinical and demographic metadata differed by source and by participant and was supplied without curation.

Participants in the prospective study were enrolled through a virtual design, were aged roughly 18 to 100 years, and lived in 24 United States geographic areas. Cohort assignment in the prospective study relied on participant-reported clinical history from a screening survey and a study questionnaire. ImmuneRACE Cohort 3 recovered participants were defined by two consecutive negative NP/OP PCR tests, healthcare professional clearance, or symptom resolution. In the prospective study, mobile phlebotomists collected whole blood, serum and a nasopharyngeal or oropharyngeal swab from each participant. Participants in the prospective study had the option to provide additional blood draws and questionnaires over a 2-month period. Before DNA extraction, prospective study blood samples were shipped either frozen or at room temperature. Comment on this clone: This clone's antigen is unknown. The sample holds no much larger clone one base away, and base qualities are not on file.

V is pared back by 2 bases and J by 2 bases, with 7 bases lying between the germline termini. Inclusive of the bounding cysteine and phenylalanine, the CDR3 is 13 residues long. Only the CDR3 part of the read is kept: 39 bases, read in frame from the first base. CDR1 SGHRS and CDR2 YFSETQ are derived from the germline V gene. The immunoSEQ Assay, a bias-controlled multiplex PCR, was used to amplify TCRbeta CDR3 regions from genomic DNA. Regarding the original processing steps: Nucleated cell counts per sample were estimated from amplification of reference gene primers within the assay. To quantify the absolute abundance of each unique TCRbeta CDR3 rearrangement, sequence reads were collapsed and filtered. For each sample, productive Simpson clonality was calculated as the square root of Simpson's diversity index across productive rearrangements. Imported from immuneACCESS, the table was reduced by TCRdb to in-frame sequences with V and J called. These copies leave out some clones; in studies compared against another copy, an unresolved V gene accounts for under half, and the cause of the remainder is not known. Clonal size and the V and J genes are those of that table, whereas D and trimming came from the DNA. For this sample there are under 200,000 clones; about four fifths appear just once. The ten largest make up roughly 11% of the sample.

Recombination joined TRBV5-1 with TRBJ1-1; the D gene cannot be named for sure. This clonotype originated in a man aged 50 or older who had recovered from COVID-19. Sequenced: PBMCs or T cells enriched from blood (not recorded which). The nucleotide sequence is given as TGCGCCAGCAGCTTCGGGATAAACACTGAAGCTTTCTTT. It is translated as CASSFGINTEAFF.